This TCR beta chain was sequenced in a study of CD8 T cells in Susac syndrome (dated by TCRdb to about 2019). In terms of the full investigation: Of the Susac syndrome patients who were sequenced, 5 or 6 had clinically active disease and eight were in clinical remission. At blood withdrawal, Susac syndrome patients were therapy-naive, treated with corticosteroids (with IVIg additionally given to some), or treated with IVIg alone. Repertoire sequencing was used to test whether CD8+ T cell activation and differentiation in Susac syndrome was antigen driven. Broad study findings and their caveats: No clonal expansion was detected in the CD4+ T cell repertoire of Susac syndrome patients. The number of individuals in the TCR sequencing and HLA analysis was recognized as being relatively small.

High-throughput TCR beta sequencing profiled peripheral blood CD8+ and CD4+ T cells from healthy donors, Susac syndrome patients and multiple sclerosis patients. The Susac syndrome patients fulfilled recently defined diagnostic criteria for either definite or probable disease. Bulk CD8+ and CD4+ T cells were purified magnetically by negative isolation, whereas CD8+ TEMRA cells were enriched by FACS. Blood was drawn into EDTA tubes, processed within 24 hours, and PBMCs were isolated by density gradient centrifugation. PBMCs destined for TCR sequencing were cryopreserved in liquid nitrogen and later thawed in a 37 °C water bath. The sorted or isolated CD4+, CD8+ and CD8+ TEMRA cells reached a purity of at least 90%. On this clonotype itself: Its antigen specificity is not known. No quality values exist for individual bases; no much larger clone is one base distant.

RNA was extracted with the RNeasy kit and about 0.5 to 1 ug was reverse transcribed using random hexamers. TCR beta CDR3 regions were amplified with the immunoSEQ multiplex PCR assay covering 54 Vbeta and 13 Jbeta segments. Bias from PCR amplification was corrected by using a synthetic template baseline for primer optimization and for computational correction. Processing in the source paper ran as follows. Reads were assigned to V, D and J genes according to IMGT and analyzed in immunoSEQ Analyzer, with only productive sequences retained. To calculate clonality, Shannon entropy was normalized by log2 of the number of productive unique sequences and then subtracted from one. Public and private clones were assessed among the 100 most prevalent clones of each patient and control. Clones were defined as Susac-specific when absent from the healthy and MS cohorts, from fewer than 1,300 published viral clones and from other ImmuneACCESS disease sequences. The public sequencing data were trimmed at Q25 with fastp and processed into clonotypes with MiXCR by TCRdb, which kept only in-frame beta chains. Entries that share a CDR3 protein sequence are merged under the most common genes and DNA. What appears here as the V and J calls and clone size reflects TCRdb's work, not the paper's. This sample lists some 210,000 distinct CDR3 sequences; 94% were detected once. The ten largest make up about 0.15% of the sample.

Sequences were obtained from CD4+ T cells from PBMCs. The sequence was obtained from a human donor with Susac syndrome.

The bases read TGTGCCTCGACCTTTTGGACAAGTGGAAACACCATATATTTT. This is translated as CASTFWTSGNTIYF. Here the chain combines TRBV30 and TRBJ1-3; the D gene is perhaps TRBD1, from 5 matching bases. V lost 7 bases and J lost 3 bases; the stretch between them is 16 bases long. The CDR3 spans 14 residues, from the cysteine through the phenylalanine. Just the 42-base CDR3 DNA is kept, in frame starting at base 1. From the germline V gene (reference sequence), CDR1 is GTSNPN and CDR2 is SVGIG.